This TCR beta chain was sequenced for a study of cytomegalovirus exposure and HLA in healthy donors. Background on the study: From 150 million to 200 million T cells, an earlier analysis saw approximately 110 million unique TCR beta sequences.

The germline gives CDR1 SQVTM, CDR2 ANQGSEA. This CDR3 contains 13 residues. Trimming removed 2 bases from V and 2 bases from J, with 9 bases in between. Amplification used 60 Vbeta primers and 13 Jbeta primers. Data came from immunoSEQ multiplex PCR; TCRdb stores just in-frame clones and leaves some out. The sample yields 180,000 or so clones, just under 80% seen once. Study results and caveats: Researchers counted some 150 TCR beta chains as cytomegalovirus-associated. A later analysis by the authors found several of the most significant clusters apparently linked to common viral pathogens.

This clone has more than one count but fewer than ten. Its cognate antigen is unknown. The sequenced sample was PBMCs. The TCR comes from a woman under 40 in good health and CMV-seronegative. V and J are TRBV29-1 and TRBJ1-2; D ambiguous. The CDR3 nucleotides are TGCAGCGTTGAATCAGGCTACAACTATGGCTACACCTTC. Translated: CSVESGYNYGYTF. The variable domain in full, with the rest retrieved from reference TRBV29-1 and TRBJ1-2, is SAVISQKPSRDICQRGTSLTIQCQVDSQVTMMFWYRQQPGQSLTLIATANQGSEATYESGFVIDKFPISRPNLTFSTLTVSNMSPEDSSIYLCSVESGYNYGYTFGSGTRLTVV.